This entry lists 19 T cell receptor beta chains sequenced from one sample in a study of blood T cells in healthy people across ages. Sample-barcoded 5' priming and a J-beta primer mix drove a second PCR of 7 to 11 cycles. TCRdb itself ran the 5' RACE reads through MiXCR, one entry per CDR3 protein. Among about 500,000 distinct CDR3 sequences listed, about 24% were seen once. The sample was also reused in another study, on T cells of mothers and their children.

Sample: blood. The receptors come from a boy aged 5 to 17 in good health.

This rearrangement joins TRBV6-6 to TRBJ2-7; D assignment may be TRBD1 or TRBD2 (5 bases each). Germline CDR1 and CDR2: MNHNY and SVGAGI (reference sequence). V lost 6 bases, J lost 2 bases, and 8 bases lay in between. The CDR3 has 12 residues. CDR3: CASRGDAYEQYF. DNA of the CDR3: TGTGCCAGCAGAGGGGACGCCTACGAGCAGTACTTC.

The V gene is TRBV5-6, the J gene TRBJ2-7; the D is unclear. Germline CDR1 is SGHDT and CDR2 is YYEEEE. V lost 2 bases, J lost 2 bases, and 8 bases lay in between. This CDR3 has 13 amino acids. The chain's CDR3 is CASSFVRTYEQYF. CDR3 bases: TGTGCCAGCAGCTTCGTCAGGACCTACGAGCAGTACTTC.

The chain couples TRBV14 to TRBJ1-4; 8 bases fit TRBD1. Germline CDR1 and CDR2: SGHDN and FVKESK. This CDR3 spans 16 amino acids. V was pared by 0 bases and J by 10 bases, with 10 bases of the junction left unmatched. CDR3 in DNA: TGTGCCAGCAGCCAAGATCTTGTGGTACAGGGGGGAAAACTGTTTTTT. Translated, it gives CASSQDLVVQGGKLFF.

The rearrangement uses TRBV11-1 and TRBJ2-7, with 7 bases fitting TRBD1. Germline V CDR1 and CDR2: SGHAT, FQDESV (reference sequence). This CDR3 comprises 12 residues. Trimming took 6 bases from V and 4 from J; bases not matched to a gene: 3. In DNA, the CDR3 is TGTGCCAGCAGGAAACAGGGGTACGAGCAGTACTTC. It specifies CASRKQGYEQYF.

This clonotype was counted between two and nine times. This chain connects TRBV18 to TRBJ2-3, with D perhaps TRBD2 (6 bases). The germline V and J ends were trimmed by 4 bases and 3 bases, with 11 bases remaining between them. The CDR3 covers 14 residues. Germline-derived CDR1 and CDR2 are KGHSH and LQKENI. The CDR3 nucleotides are TGTGCCAGCTCACAGCTAGCGATAACAGATACGCAGTATTTT. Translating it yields CASSQLAITDTQYF.

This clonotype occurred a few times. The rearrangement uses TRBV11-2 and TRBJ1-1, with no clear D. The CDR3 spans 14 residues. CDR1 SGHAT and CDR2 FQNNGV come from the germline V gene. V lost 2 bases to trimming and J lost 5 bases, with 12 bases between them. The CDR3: CASSLRVVGTEAFF. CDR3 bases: TGTGCCAGCAGCTTAAGGGTTGTTGGAACTGAAGCTTTCTTT.

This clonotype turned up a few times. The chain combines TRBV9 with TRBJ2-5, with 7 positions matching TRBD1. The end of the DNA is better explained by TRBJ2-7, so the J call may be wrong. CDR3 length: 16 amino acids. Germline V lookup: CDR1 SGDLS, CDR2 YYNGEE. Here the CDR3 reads CASSVEGDSRSYEQYF. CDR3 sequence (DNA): TGTGCCAGCAGCGTAGAGGGGGACAGTCGGTCCTACGAGCAGTACTTC.

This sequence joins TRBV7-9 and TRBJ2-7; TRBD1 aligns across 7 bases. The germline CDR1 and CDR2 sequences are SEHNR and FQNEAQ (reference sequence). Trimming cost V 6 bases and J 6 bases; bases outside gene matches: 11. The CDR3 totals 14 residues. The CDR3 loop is CASRSTDRRGEQYF. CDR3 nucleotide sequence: TGTGCCAGCAGGTCGACGGACAGGCGAGGCGAGCAGTACTTC.

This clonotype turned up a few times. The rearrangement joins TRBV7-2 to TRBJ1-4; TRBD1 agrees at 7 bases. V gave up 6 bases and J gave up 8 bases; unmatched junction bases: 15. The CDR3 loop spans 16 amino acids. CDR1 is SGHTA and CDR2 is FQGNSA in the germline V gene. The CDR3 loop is CASSMWQGERGEKLFF. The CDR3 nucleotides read TGTGCCAGCAGTATGTGGCAGGGGGAACGAGGCGAAAAACTGTTTTTT.

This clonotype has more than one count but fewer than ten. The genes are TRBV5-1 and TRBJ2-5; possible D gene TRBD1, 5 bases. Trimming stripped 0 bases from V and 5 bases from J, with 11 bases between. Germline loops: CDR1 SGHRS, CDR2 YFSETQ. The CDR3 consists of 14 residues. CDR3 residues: CASSLGSGRETQYF. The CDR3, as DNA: TGCGCCAGCAGCTTGGGGTCAGGGCGGGAGACCCAGTACTTC.

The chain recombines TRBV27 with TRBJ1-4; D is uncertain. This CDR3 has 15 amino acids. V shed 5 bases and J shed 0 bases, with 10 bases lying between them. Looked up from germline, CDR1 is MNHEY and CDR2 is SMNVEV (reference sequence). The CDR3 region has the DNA TGTGCCAGCAGTCCCTATGGTGCAACTAATGAAAAACTGTTTTTT. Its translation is CASSPYGATNEKLFF.

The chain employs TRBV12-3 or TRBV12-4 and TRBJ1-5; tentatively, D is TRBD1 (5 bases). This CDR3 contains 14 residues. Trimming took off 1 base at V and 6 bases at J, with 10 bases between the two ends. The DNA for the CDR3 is TGTGCCAGCAGTTTAGAGCCGGGACTTCAGCCCCAGCATTTT. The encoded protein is CASSLEPGLQPQHF.

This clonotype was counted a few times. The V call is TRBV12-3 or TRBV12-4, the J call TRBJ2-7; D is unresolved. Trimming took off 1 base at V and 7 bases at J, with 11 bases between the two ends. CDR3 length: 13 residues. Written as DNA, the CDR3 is TGTGCCAGCAGTTTAGTCCTAGTTGGAGAGCAGTACTTC. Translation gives CASSLVLVGEQYF.

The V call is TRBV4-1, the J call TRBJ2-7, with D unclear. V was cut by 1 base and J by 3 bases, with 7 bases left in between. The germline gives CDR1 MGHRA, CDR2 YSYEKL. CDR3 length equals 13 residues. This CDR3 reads CASSQAVVYEQYF. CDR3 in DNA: TGCGCCAGCAGCCAAGCAGTCGTCTACGAGCAGTACTTC.

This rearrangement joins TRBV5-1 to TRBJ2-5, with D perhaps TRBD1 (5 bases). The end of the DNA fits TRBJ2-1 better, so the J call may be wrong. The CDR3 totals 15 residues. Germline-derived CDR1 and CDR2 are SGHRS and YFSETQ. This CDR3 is CASSLGAGPNNEQFF. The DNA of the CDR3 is TGCGCCAGCAGCTTAGGGGCAGGCCCTAACAATGAGCAGTTCTTC.

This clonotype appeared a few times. The CDR3 DNA reads as TGCAGCGGCCAGGGGGAGAACACCGGGGAGCTGTTTTTT. Its protein product is CSGQGENTGELFF. The chain recombines TRBV29-1 with TRBJ2-2, with TRBD1 matching 7 bases. The CDR3 has 13 amino acids. Germline trimming cut 7 bases from V and 1 base from J; bases unmatched to any gene: 3. Germline V gene lookup returns CDR1 SQVTM and CDR2 ANQGSEA.

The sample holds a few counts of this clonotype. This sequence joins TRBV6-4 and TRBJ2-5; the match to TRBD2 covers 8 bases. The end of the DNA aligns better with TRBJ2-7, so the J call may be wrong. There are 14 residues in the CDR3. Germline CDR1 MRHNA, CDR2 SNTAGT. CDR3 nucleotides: TGTGCCAGCACTACCGGGGGGGCCCACTACGAGCAGTACTTC. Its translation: CASTTGGAHYEQYF.

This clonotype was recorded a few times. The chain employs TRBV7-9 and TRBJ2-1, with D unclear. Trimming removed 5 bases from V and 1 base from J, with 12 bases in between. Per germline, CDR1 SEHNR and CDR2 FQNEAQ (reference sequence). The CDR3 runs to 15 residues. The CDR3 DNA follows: TGTGCCAGCAGCACGCCGGGTTCGTCCTACAATGAGCAGTTCTTC. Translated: CASSTPGSSYNEQFF.

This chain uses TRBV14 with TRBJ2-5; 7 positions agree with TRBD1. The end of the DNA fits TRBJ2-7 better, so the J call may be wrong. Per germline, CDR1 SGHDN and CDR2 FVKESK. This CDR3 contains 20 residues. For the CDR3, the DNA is TGTGCCAGCAGCCAAGTTAAGACACCGGTCATAACAGGGGCGGCCTACGAGCAGTACTTC. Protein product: CASSQVKTPVITGAAYEQYF.